The 29 T cell receptor beta chains in this list originate from one sample, sequenced in a study of CD8 T cells in ankylosing spondylitis. TCRdb redid the calling of the 5' RACE reads with MiXCR, one entry per CDR3 protein. Here the sample spans nearly 350,000 distinct CDR3 sequences, roughly 15% being singletons. The specimen was blood, either unsorted or a sorted T cell fraction (not recorded which). The receptors stem from a male donor with ankylosing spondylitis or in good health (not recorded which).

This clonotype was seen more than once but under ten times. This rearrangement joins TRBV5-1 to TRBJ2-2; D not resolved. Germline-derived CDR1 and CDR2 are SGHRS and YFSETQ. The CDR3 sequence is 16 residues long. Trimming took 6 bases from V and 0 from J, leaving 15 bases between them. The CDR3 protein is CASTMATNPNTGELFF. The CDR3 coding sequence is TGCGCCAGCACTATGGCCACGAACCCGAACACCGGGGAGCTGTTTTTT.

The CDR3 region is CASSLDRDRNQPQHF. In DNA form, the CDR3 reads TGTGCCAGCAGTCTCGACAGGGACCGCAATCAGCCCCAGCATTTT. The chain is built from TRBV6-5 and TRBJ1-5; 7 nucleotides align to TRBD1. The CDR3 is 15 amino acids. Germline CDR1 reads MNHEY; CDR2 reads SVGAGI. The junction had 6 bases not matched to a gene; V was cut back by 5 bases and J by 2 bases.

This chain joins TRBV6-1 and TRBJ2-3; no clear D gene. The CDR3 totals 15 residues. The germline gives CDR1 MNHNS, CDR2 SASEGT. V lost 7 bases, J lost 3 bases, and 17 bases lay in between. CDR3 sequence reads: CASITGLTGTDTQYF. The CDR3 nucleotides read TGTGCCAGCATCACGGGTCTTACTGGGACAGATACGCAGTATTTT.

This rearrangement joins TRBV11-2 to TRBJ2-2, with D possibly matching TRBD2 (5 bases). This CDR3 has 16 residues. V lost 2 bases to trimming and J lost 4 bases, with 14 bases between them. Germline V CDR1 and CDR2: SGHAT, FQNNGV. CDR3 region: CASSLTGGPFTGELFF. The CDR3 DNA sequence: TGTGCCAGCAGCTTAACGGGCGGGCCCTTCACCGGGGAGCTGTTTTTT.

There are many counts of this clonotype. The chain recombines TRBV7-9 with TRBJ2-1; TRBD2 agrees at 13 bases. The CDR3 runs 16 residues. V shed 2 bases, J shed 7 bases, and the junction held 5 bases outside the gene matches. The germline CDR1 and CDR2 sequences are SEHNR and FQNEAQ (reference sequence). The CDR3 loop reads CASSLRGLAGRNEQFF. The CDR3 coding sequence is TGTGCCAGCAGCTTAAGGGGACTAGCGGGACGTAATGAGCAGTTCTTC.

V and J are TRBV10-2 and TRBJ1-1; 7 bases are shared with TRBD1. The CDR3 length is 15 residues. Looked up from germline, CDR1 is WSHSY and CDR2 is SAAADI. The V and J ends lost 6 bases and 5 bases, in that order; junction bases with no gene match: 12. For the CDR3, the DNA is TGCGCCAGCAGACGAACAGGGGACCCAGGAACTGAAGCTTTCTTT. Protein: CASRRTGDPGTEAFF.

This rearrangement joins TRBV9 to TRBJ2-7; maybe TRBD1 (7 bases). V lost 0 bases and J lost 0, with 16 bases in between. Germline V gives CDR1 SGDLS, CDR2 YYNGEE. The CDR3 spans 17 residues. The CDR3 nucleotides read TGTGCCAGCAGCGTAGGTCCCCCAGGGGGAGGCTCCTACGAGCAGTACTTC. Translation gives CASSVGPPGGGSYEQYF.

The sample holds a few counts of this clonotype. This CDR3 reads CASSPLGYPNTGELFF. The CDR3 region has the DNA TGTGCCAGCAGCCCCCTCGGTTATCCGAACACCGGGGAGCTGTTTTTT. The rearrangement joins TRBV3-1 to TRBJ2-2, with D unclear. From germline, CDR1 is LGHDT and CDR2 YNNKEL (reference sequence). V was pared by 4 bases and J by 0 bases, with 12 bases between. This CDR3 has 16 amino acids.

This chain links TRBV5-1 with TRBJ2-7; no clear D gene. Trimming stripped 0 bases from V and 2 bases from J, with 9 bases between. Germline assignment: CDR1 SGHRS and CDR2 YFSETQ. The CDR3 is 14 residues long. The CDR3 DNA sequence: TGCGCCAGCAGCTTGGTCACGGAACCCTACGAGCAGTACTTC. Its translation: CASSLVTEPYEQYF.

This clonotype showed up just a few times. The DNA for the CDR3 is TGTGCCAGCAGCTGGAGCGGGGGGGATTACAATGAGCAGTTCTTC. Translating it yields CASSWSGGDYNEQFF. V gene TRBV7-2 combines with J gene TRBJ2-1; 10 bases match TRBD2. The CDR3 is 15 residues long. V gave up 4 bases and J gave up 4 bases; unmatched junction bases: 4. The V gene's germline CDR1 is SGHTA and CDR2 FQGNSA.

J is TRBJ2-3 and V is TRBV12-3 or TRBV12-4; D uncertain. Deletions cut 4 bases from V and 3 bases from J, with 14 bases between. This CDR3 has 15 residues. The CDR3 is CASSSGLRTTDTQYF. CDR3 sequence (DNA): TGTGCCAGCAGTTCAGGTCTAAGAACTACAGATACGCAGTATTTT.

The chain couples TRBV12-3 or TRBV12-4 to TRBJ2-2; 9 positions agree with TRBD1. V was clipped by 7 bases and J by 1 base; unmatched bases: 4. This CDR3 has 15 amino acids. The CDR3 spells CASTPGQGNTGELFF. The CDR3 region has the DNA TGTGCCAGCACCCCGGGACAGGGGAACACCGGGGAGCTGTTTTTT.

This clonotype has only a few counts. J is TRBJ2-6 and V is TRBV12-3 or TRBV12-4; no firm D call. Trimming pared 7 bases from V and 2 bases from J, leaving 6 bases between. The CDR3 runs to 13 residues. CDR3 residues: CASMTPGANVLTF. As DNA, the CDR3 is TGTGCCAGCATGACCCCTGGGGCCAACGTCCTGACTTTC.

The rearrangement joins TRBV7-6 to TRBJ2-7, with 10 positions matching TRBD2. V was pared by 5 bases and J by 7 bases, with 8 bases of the junction left unmatched. This CDR3 comprises 14 residues. CDR1 and CDR2 (germline): SGHVS, FNYEAQ. This chain's CDR3 is CASSLEAGGGEQYF. CDR3 nucleotides: TGTGCCAGCAGCCTCGAAGCGGGAGGGGGGGAGCAGTACTTC.

This clonotype came up many times. This chain joins TRBV27 and TRBJ2-1; 9 bases are a match to TRBD1. Trimming took 5 bases from V and 8 from J; bases not matched to a gene: 7. The CDR3 has 14 residues. Germline V gene data show CDR1 as MNHEY and CDR2 as SMNVEV (reference sequence). For the CDR3, the DNA is TGTGCCAGCAGTGCCGGGACAGGGAAACATGAGCAGTTCTTC. As protein: CASSAGTGKHEQFF.

This rearrangement joins TRBV3-1 to TRBJ1-1; D gene unclear. Germline values: CDR1 LGHDT, CDR2 YNNKEL (reference sequence). There are 14 residues in the CDR3. Trimming pared 5 bases from V and 1 base from J, leaving 11 bases between. The CDR3 loop is CASSSRKANTEAFF. CDR3 in DNA: TGTGCCAGCAGCTCAAGGAAGGCGAACACTGAAGCTTTCTTT.

This clonotype has more than one count but fewer than ten. This chain connects TRBV30 to TRBJ2-1; the D is unclear. V lost 0 bases, J lost 7 bases, and 7 bases lay in between. The CDR3 extends over 12 amino acids. CDR1 is GTSNPN, CDR2 SVGIG, per germline (reference sequence). The DNA for the CDR3 is TGTGCCTGGAGTGTAGAGGAAAATGAGCAGTTCTTC. Amino acid sequence: CAWSVEENEQFF.

This clonotype has a handful of counts. The chain joins TRBV20-1 to TRBJ1-1; D is undetermined. Trimming removed 6 bases from V and 1 base from J, with 9 bases in between. CDR1 is DFQATT and CDR2 is SNEGSKA in the germline V gene (reference sequence). This CDR3 is built from 12 residues. The CDR3, as DNA: TGCAGTGCAAAGGGAAGGAACACTGAAGCTTTCTTT. Translation: CSAKGRNTEAFF.

This clonotype was found a few times. J is TRBJ1-1 and V is TRBV20-1; no clear D. CDR1 DFQATT and CDR2 SNEGSKA come from the germline V gene (reference sequence). This CDR3 comprises 11 residues. V was cut by 6 bases and J by 4 bases, with 9 bases left in between. In DNA, the CDR3 is TGCAGTGCCCCACGGGGCACTGAAGCTTTCTTT. Its translation: CSAPRGTEAFF.

V and J are TRBV29-1 and TRBJ1-2; perhaps TRBD1 as D (5 bases). The germline gives CDR1 SQVTM, CDR2 ANQGSEA. Trimming left V 5 bases short and J 2 bases short, with 15 bases between. This CDR3 is 14 amino acids long. The CDR3 nucleotides are TGCAGCGTTCCTGGAAGGGGAACCAACTATGGCTACACCTTC. This gives the protein CSVPGRGTNYGYTF.

V usage is TRBV6-4 and J usage is TRBJ2-1, with D perhaps given as TRBD1 or TRBD2 (6 bases each). Trimming stripped 5 bases from V and 6 bases from J, with 14 bases between. The CDR3 sequence is 14 residues long. Germline V gene lookup returns CDR1 MRHNA and CDR2 SNTAGT. CDR3 DNA sequence: TGTGCCAGCAGTAAAGAGTGGGGGGCCAATGAGCAGTTCTTC. It specifies CASSKEWGANEQFF.

The chain employs TRBV4-2 and TRBJ2-3; possibly TRBD2 for D (5 bases). The CDR3 is made up of 15 amino acids. Trimming cost V 0 bases and J 5 bases, with 12 bases left between them. Germline loops: CDR1 LGHNA, CDR2 YNFKEQ. As DNA, the CDR3 is TGTGCCAGCAGCCAAGAATGGGGAGTCGGAGATACGCAGTATTTT. Its translation is CASSQEWGVGDTQYF.

In this sample, this clonotype turned up a few times. The V call is TRBV3-1, the J call TRBJ1-1; 8 nucleotides agree with TRBD1. This CDR3 is built from 14 residues. Germline V gene lookup returns CDR1 LGHDT and CDR2 YNNKEL (reference sequence). With 7 bases clipped from V and 5 bases from J, the junction kept 9 bases outside the gene matches. CDR3 coding DNA: TGTGCCAGCACCAGAACAGGGGGGAGTACTGAAGCTTTCTTT. It is translated as CASTRTGGSTEAFF.

This clonotype was observed a handful of times. The rearrangement joins TRBV5-1 to TRBJ2-7, with TRBD2 identical over 11 bases. The junction had 6 bases not matched to a gene; V was cut back by 4 bases and J by 6 bases. This CDR3 spans 14 amino acids. Germline assignment: CDR1 SGHRS and CDR2 YFSETQ. The DNA for the CDR3 is TGCGCCAGCAGCCCAACTAGCGGGAGAATCGAGCAGTACTTC. It codes for CASSPTSGRIEQYF.

This rearrangement joins TRBV5-1 to TRBJ1-2, with a possible D match to TRBD1 (6 bases). The germline V gene has CDR1 SGHRS and CDR2 YFSETQ. This CDR3 is 14 amino acids long. The ends were cut back, 4 bases at V and 0 bases at J, with 10 bases in the middle. The CDR3 here is CASSPGQSNYGYTF. The DNA of the CDR3 is TGCGCCAGCAGCCCTGGACAGTCTAACTATGGCTACACCTTC.

This clonotype was seen a handful of times. V is TRBV6-5 and J is TRBJ1-1; D not certain. Germline values: CDR1 MNHEY, CDR2 SVGAGI. V dropped 2 bases and J dropped 0 bases, with 10 bases sitting between them. This CDR3 contains 15 residues. The CDR3 DNA reads as TGTGCCAGCAGTTACCAGAGCCACTTGAACACTGAAGCTTTCTTT. It encodes CASSYQSHLNTEAFF.

This chain links TRBV3-1 with TRBJ2-2; the D gene could be TRBD1 or TRBD2 (5 bases each). Germline V lookup: CDR1 LGHDT, CDR2 YNNKEL (reference sequence). The CDR3 has 14 amino acids. Trimming shortened V by 4 bases and J by 6 bases, and 12 bases separated the two germline ends. CDR3 sequence (DNA): TGTGCCAGCAGCCTAGCTGGGACCCCCGGGGAGCTGTTTTTT. This encodes CASSLAGTPGELFF.

This clonotype has only a few counts. The chain carries TRBV7-2 and TRBJ2-1; 7 nucleotides agree with TRBD1. V shed 1 base, J shed 6 bases, and the junction held 3 bases outside the gene matches. Germline V CDR1 and CDR2: SGHTA, FQGNSA. This CDR3 is built from 14 residues. CDR3 in amino acids: CASSLEGQVNEQFF. CDR3 bases: TGTGCCAGCAGCTTAGAAGGACAGGTCAATGAGCAGTTCTTC.

This clonotype was seen only a few times. The J gene is TRBJ2-7, the V gene TRBV3-1, with 11 bases matching TRBD1. This CDR3 has 15 amino acids. Per the germline V gene, CDR1 is LGHDT and CDR2 is YNNKEL (reference sequence). V shed 0 bases, J shed 3 bases, and the junction held 1 base outside the gene matches. The CDR3 region has the DNA TGTGCCAGCAGCCAAGAGGGGACAGGGGGCTACGAGCAGTACTTC. Translation gives CASSQEGTGGYEQYF.